The 21 T cell receptor beta chains reported below all come from one sample, sequenced in a study of shared T cell receptors in the human thymus. Sequencing was performed with immunoSEQ multiplex PCR; in TCRdb, only in-frame clones are kept and a portion is missing. The top ten hold over 0.008% of the sample, which has around 730,000 clones, 75% to 90% seen once. The sample was also linked to a second study, of human thymus T cells.

Sequencing was performed on thymocytes. These receptors were taken from a girl under three years old with a congenital heart defect.

V usage is TRBV7-9 and J usage is TRBJ1-2; TRBD1 aligns across 7 bases. Germline CDR1 is SEHNR and CDR2 is FQNEAQ (reference sequence). The V segment lost 5 bases and the J segment 4 bases; nucleotides outside the gene matches: 4. CDR3 length: 13 residues. The CDR3 coding sequence is TGTGCCAGCAGCCCGACAGGGACCTATGGCTACACCTTC. This gives the protein CASSPTGTYGYTF.

The rearrangement joins TRBV9 to TRBJ2-3; tentative D call: TRBD1 (5 bases). There are 13 residues in the CDR3. V gave up 3 bases and J gave up 2 bases, with 7 bases separating them. Germline V gene lookup returns CDR1 SGDLS and CDR2 YYNGEE. The CDR3 spells CASSDRPTDTQYF. The CDR3 DNA sequence: TGTGCCAGCAGCGACAGGCCCACAGATACGCAGTATTTT.

This chain connects TRBV4-1 to TRBJ1-2; TRBD1 agrees at 9 bases. V dropped 6 bases and J dropped 3; count of bases not matched to a gene: 8. Germline CDR1 is MGHRA and CDR2 is YSYEKL. CDR3 length equals 15 residues. CDR3 region: CASRRRDRVDYGYTF. The CDR3 DNA sequence: TGCGCCAGCAGGCGCCGGGACAGGGTAGACTATGGCTACACCTTC.

This clone was counted a single time. The chain joins TRBV6-1 to TRBJ2-1, with TRBD2 matching 7 bases. The CDR3 contains 14 residues. Germline CDR1 is MNHNS and CDR2 is SASEGT. The V segment lost 4 bases and the J segment 6 bases; nucleotides outside the gene matches: 6. The CDR3 DNA sequence: TGTGCCAGCAGTGGAGCGGGGAGCTTCAATGAGCAGTTCTTC. Its translation: CASSGAGSFNEQFF.

The chain combines TRBV2 with TRBJ2-7; 10 bases map to TRBD1. The CDR3 totals 18 residues. Germline V gene data show CDR1 as SNHLY and CDR2 as FYNNEI. With V trimmed by 3 bases and J by 2 bases, 13 bases remained unmatched. The CDR3 loop is CASSDKKKSGQGTYEQYF. CDR3 bases: TGTGCCAGCAGTGACAAGAAGAAGTCGGGACAGGGGACCTACGAGCAGTACTTC.

The chain employs TRBV4-1 and TRBJ1-1; D is undetermined. The CDR3 covers 14 residues. Germline CDR1 and CDR2: MGHRA and YSYEKL. The ends were cut back, 4 bases at V and 0 bases at J, with 9 bases in the middle. CDR3 sequence: CASSRGLLNTEAFF. CDR3 sequence (DNA): TGCGCCAGCAGCCGCGGCTTATTGAACACTGAAGCTTTCTTT.

This rearrangement joins TRBV2 to TRBJ1-1; the match to TRBD1 covers 7 bases. The germline gives CDR1 SNHLY, CDR2 FYNNEI. V lost 6 bases to trimming and J lost 3 bases; unmatched junction nucleotides: 4. The CDR3 length is 13 residues. CDR3 bases: TGTGCCAGCAGGGGACAGCCACACACTGAAGCTTTCTTT. This sequence encodes CASRGQPHTEAFF.

The chain links TRBV7-3 to TRBJ2-3; D is unclear. The germline gives CDR1 SGHTA, CDR2 FQGTGA. The CDR3 covers 13 residues. V lost 1 base to trimming and J lost 3 bases, with 5 bases between them. The CDR3 sequence is CASSLKSTDTQYF. CDR3 DNA: TGTGCCAGCAGCTTAAAATCTACAGATACGCAGTATTTT.

The chain is built from TRBV19 and TRBJ1-4; no clear D gene. V was pared by 4 bases and J by 3 bases, with 15 bases between. Germline assignment: CDR1 LNHDA and CDR2 SQIVND (reference sequence). CDR3 length: 16 residues. The chain's CDR3 is CASSRWVAEANEKLFF. In DNA form, the CDR3 reads TGTGCCAGTAGTAGGTGGGTGGCCGAGGCTAATGAAAAACTGTTTTTT.

V gene TRBV7-8 combines with J gene TRBJ2-7; D remains ambiguous. Looked up from germline, CDR1 is SGHVS and CDR2 is FQNEAQ. V lost 5 bases and J 2 bases, leaving 13 bases between the germline ends. CDR3 length equals 14 residues. The CDR3 nucleotides read TGTGCCAGCAGCGTATTTCCTGAGACCTACGAGCAGTACTTC. Residues: CASSVFPETYEQYF.

The V and J genes are TRBV4-3 and TRBJ2-3; 12 positions match TRBD2. Trimming removed 3 bases from V and 4 bases from J; junction bases left unmatched: 8. The germline CDR1 and CDR2 sequences are LGHNA and YSLEER. The CDR3 is made up of 17 amino acids. CDR3 in amino acids: CASSHLQLAGGSDTQYF. CDR3 coding DNA: TGCGCCAGCAGCCACCTCCAACTAGCGGGGGGTTCAGATACGCAGTATTTT.

V usage is TRBV9 and J usage is TRBJ1-1; D call uncertain. The CDR3 totals 16 residues. The V end was cut by 4 bases, the J end by 3 bases, with 19 bases between. Looked up from germline, CDR1 is SGDLS and CDR2 is YYNGEE. The CDR3 DNA reads TGTGCCAGCAGCCTAAGCCCCGGGAGCGCCGACACTGAAGCTTTCTTT. This gives the protein CASSLSPGSADTEAFF.

This clone was found once. V usage is TRBV25-1 and J usage is TRBJ1-2; 9 positions match TRBD1. CDR1 is MGHDK, CDR2 SYGVNS, per germline. This CDR3 has 16 residues. With V trimmed by 5 bases and J by 3 bases, 10 bases remained unmatched. The CDR3 region has the DNA TGTGCCAGCAGTAGGGGGGCGGGACAGGGTGACTATGGCTACACCTTC. Its translation is CASSRGAGQGDYGYTF.

This chain joins TRBV9 and TRBJ2-7, with D tentatively TRBD2 (5 bases). Germline V CDR1 and CDR2: SGDLS, YYNGEE. Trimming left V 4 bases short and J 0 bases short, with 14 bases between. There are 15 residues in the CDR3. The CDR3 region is CASSSRTRGSYEQYF. The CDR3 coding sequence is TGTGCCAGCAGCTCCCGAACCCGGGGCTCCTACGAGCAGTACTTC.

This chain uses TRBV5-8 with TRBJ1-1; 7 positions agree with TRBD1. V lost 4 bases, J lost 1 base, and 10 bases stayed unmatched. CDR3 length: 16 amino acids. CDR1 is SGHTS, CDR2 YDEGEE, per germline. CDR3 sequence reads: CASSPPTGQSNTEAFF. In DNA form, the CDR3 reads TGTGCCAGCAGCCCTCCGACGGGACAGTCGAACACTGAAGCTTTCTTT. Based on the CDR3 plus reference TRBV5-8 and TRBJ1-1, the full variable domain is EAGVTQSPTHLIKTRGQQATLRCSPISGHTSVYWYQQALGLGLQFLLWYDEGEERNRGNFPPRFSGRQFPNYSSELNVNALELEDSALYLCASSPPTGQSNTEAFFGQGTRLTVV.

The chain uses TRBV6-1 and TRBJ1-4; TRBD1 might be the D (6 bases). The CDR3 totals 16 residues. V lost 1 base, J lost 3 bases, and 12 bases lay in between. Germline V gene sequence: CDR1 MNHNS, CDR2 SASEGT. In DNA form, the CDR3 reads TGTGCCAGCAGTGAAGTCAGGGGTCTGGCTAATGAAAAACTGTTTTTT. This codes for CASSEVRGLANEKLFF.

This rearrangement joins TRBV30 to TRBJ1-5; a possible D gene is TRBD1 (5 bases). The CDR3 is 13 amino acids. The germline gives CDR1 GTSNPN, CDR2 SVGIG (reference sequence). Between the trimmed V and J ends, which lost 5 bases and 7 bases, there was a span of 15 bases. In DNA, the CDR3 is TGTGCCTGGTCCCCGGGGGGAGGCCAGCCCCAGCATTTT. Translating it yields CAWSPGGGQPQHF.

About this clone: At one boundary the junction diverges from the germline segment, which might be a read error. The sample carries other DNA sequences with the same CDR3. The chain combines TRBV6-1 with TRBJ1-6; 8 bases align to TRBD1. The CDR3 sequence is 17 residues long. CDR1 is MNHNS, CDR2 SASEGT, per germline. In nucleotides, the CDR3 is TGTGCCAGCAGTGAAGCGAAGGACAGGGATCATAATTCCCCCCTCCACTTT. This codes for CASSEAKDRDHNSPLHF.

The chain couples TRBV27 to TRBJ1-1; D unclear. CDR3 length: 13 amino acids. Trimming pared 3 bases from V and 1 base from J, leaving 6 bases between. The germline V gene has CDR1 MNHEY and CDR2 SMNVEV (reference sequence). The CDR3 protein is CASSFSSNTEAFF. The CDR3 DNA reads TGTGCCAGCAGTTTTAGCTCGAACACTGAAGCTTTCTTT.

The chain carries TRBV6-5 and TRBJ1-1, with no clear D. From germline, CDR1 is MNHEY and CDR2 SVGAGI. This CDR3 has 14 amino acids. V was trimmed by 2 bases and J by 5 bases, leaving 12 bases between them. The CDR3 here is CASSYVGSRTEAFF. The CDR3, as DNA: TGTGCCAGCAGTTACGTGGGGAGTCGGACTGAAGCTTTCTTT.

The chain carries TRBV7-9 and TRBJ1-2, with 7 bases matching TRBD1. CDR1 and CDR2 (germline): SEHNR, FQNEAQ (reference sequence). The length of the CDR3 is 15 residues. Trimming cost V 5 bases and J 8 bases; bases outside gene matches: 14. The CDR3 sequence is CASSRAHRGLHGYTF. The CDR3 bases are TGTGCCAGCAGCCGTGCCCACAGGGGCTTACACGGCTACACCTTC.